Listed below are T cell receptor beta chains from one sample, sequenced in a study of neoadjuvant anti-PD-1 for oral cavity cancer. Repertoires were generated with immunoSEQ multiplex PCR, while TCRdb's copy carries only in-frame clones and drops some. The sample holds approximately 43,000 clones, about three quarters seen once. The sample consisted of PBMCs, taken after nivolumab (anti-PD-1) treatment. The source of these receptors is a person aged 35-79 years with oral cavity squamous cell carcinoma. Each CDR3 is given with its conserved first and last residue. The D gene is left open where the match is weak. A clone size is listed for some rows: how often the clone was seen (once, few, many), or a class if it is expanded.

d_call,v_call,j_call,clone_size,cdr3_nt,cdr3_aa
-,TRBV5-1,TRBJ2-3,-,TGCGCCAGCAGCCCAATGAGTGCTAGCACAGATACGCAGTATTTT,CASSPMSASTDTQYF
-,TRBV2,TRBJ2-1,-,TGTGCCAGCAGTGAAGGCTTTGCCCCTGAGTTCTTC,CASSEGFAPEFF
-,TRBV25-1,TRBJ1-6,-,TGTGCCAGCAGTGTGGGAAAAATTAATTCACCCCTCCACTTT,CASSVGKINSPLHF
TRBD1,TRBV23-1,TRBJ1-6,-,TGCGCCAGCAGCCCCTCACTTACAGGGGCTAATTCACCCCTCCACTTT,CASSPSLTGANSPLHF
-,TRBV19,TRBJ1-2,few,TGTGCCAGTAGTATAGGGCTTCGGGGGCTAGACTATGGCTACACCTTC,CASSIGLRGLDYGYTF
TRBD2,TRBV7-3,TRBJ2-1,few,TGTGCCAGCAGCTTGACTAGCGGGTCACATGAGCAGTTCTTC,CASSLTSGSHEQFF
-,TRBV5-1,TRBJ2-7,-,TGCGCCAGCAGCCTCCAGACAAGCTCCTACGAGCAGTACTTC,CASSLQTSSYEQYF
-,TRBV28,TRBJ1-2,once,TGTGCCAGCGGCCTGATGCTTTTAAACTATGGCTACACCTTC,CASGLMLLNYGYTF
TRBD2,TRBV6-5,TRBJ2-7,once,TGTGCCAGCAGCCGGACTAGCGGGGCACCGTACTTC,CASSRTSGAPYF
-,TRBV27,TRBJ1-3,-,TGTGCCAGCAGTCAACGAGGTTCCTCTGGAAACACCATATATTTT,CASSQRGSSGNTIYF
-,TRBV30,TRBJ2-5,-,TGTGCCTGGAGTTCCGGAGGGGAGACTCAGTACTTC,CAWSSGGETQYF
-,TRBV7-2,TRBJ2-7,-,TGTGCCAGCAGCTTCGGTACCTACGAGCAGTACTTC,CASSFGTYEQYF
-,TRBV2,TRBJ1-1,-,TGTGCCAGCAGGGCATACAACATCGCAGACACTGAAGCTTTCTTT,CASRAYNIADTEAFF
-,TRBV4-1,TRBJ1-5,-,TGCGCCAGCAGCCAAGTCTGGACAGCGGACCAGCCCCAGCATTTT,CASSQVWTADQPQHF
-,TRBV29-1,TRBJ1-1,-,TGCAGCGTTGAGGGCGGCAGGGTGGAGAACACTGAAGCTTTCTTT,CSVEGGRVENTEAFF
-,TRBV28,TRBJ1-4,-,TGTGCCAGCAGTATGGGGGGGGCAACTAATGAAAAACTGTTTTTT,CASSMGGATNEKLFF
-,TRBV19,TRBJ1-5,once,TGTGCCAGTAGTATGGGAGCCAGGAATAATCAGCCCCAGCATTTT,CASSMGARNNQPQHF
TRBD2,TRBV5-1,TRBJ2-3,-,TGCGCCAGCAGCATACGGGGGGGCCCCACAGATACGCAGTATTTT,CASSIRGGPTDTQYF
-,TRBV5-4,TRBJ1-1,-,TGTGCCAGCAGCTTGGAATGGGGCAGTAACACTGAAGCTTTCTTT,CASSLEWGSNTEAFF
-,TRBV7-3,TRBJ2-6,-,TGTGCCAGCAGCCCCCCCTGGGGAGCTGGGGCCAACGTCCTGACTTTC,CASSPPWGAGANVLTF
TRBD1,TRBV4-1,TRBJ2-1,-,TGCGCCAGCAGCCAGAACAGGGGGCTTGATGAGCAGTTCTTC,CASSQNRGLDEQFF
-,TRBV25-1,TRBJ1-2,-,TGTGCCAGCAGTGAATACGGGGAATATGGCTACACCTTC,CASSEYGEYGYTF
-,TRBV7-2,TRBJ1-5,-,TGTGCCAGCAGCTCCAGCCCGAGAGGGAATCAGCCCCAGCATTTT,CASSSSPRGNQPQHF
-,TRBV27,TRBJ2-7,-,TGTGCCAGCAGTCCCCCCGCGGGAAAGCAGTACTTC,CASSPPAGKQYF
TRBD2,TRBV27,TRBJ2-7,-,TGTGCCAGCAGTTTATTTAAAGCGGGAGTCGACGAGCAGTACTTC,CASSLFKAGVDEQYF
-,TRBV7-9,TRBJ2-3,-,TGTGCCAGCAGCTTAAGGGGGAGCACAGATACGCAGTATTTT,CASSLRGSTDTQYF
-,TRBV29-1,TRBJ2-1,-,TGCAGCGTTGTCGCAGCAACCTACAATGAGCAGTTCTTC,CSVVAATYNEQFF
-,TRBV18,TRBJ2-1,-,TGTGCCAGCTCACCACTGGGGTTTCGAAACCCGGAGCAGTTCTTC,CASSPLGFRNPEQFF
-,TRBV19,TRBJ1-2,-,TGTGCCAGTAGCATACCCGCGGGCACCCACTATGGCTACACCTTC,CASSIPAGTHYGYTF
-,TRBV11-2,TRBJ2-7,-,TGTGCCAGCAGCTTAGGGGCAGACGAGCAGTACTTC,CASSLGADEQYF
-,TRBV15,TRBJ1-1,-,TGTGCCACCAGAGGGGTGGACACTGAAGCTTTCTTT,CATRGVDTEAFF
TRBD1,TRBV5-6,TRBJ1-2,-,TGTGCCAGCAGCATTTCAGACAGGGTAGGCTATGGCTACACCTTC,CASSISDRVGYGYTF
-,TRBV9,TRBJ2-3,-,TGTGCCAGCAGCGATCGAAAAGCAGGAGATACGCAGTATTTT,CASSDRKAGDTQYF
TRBD2,TRBV29-1,TRBJ2-1,-,TGCAGCGTTGAAGCGAGCGGGACGGGGCTCTACAATGAGCAGTTCTTC,CSVEASGTGLYNEQFF
-,TRBV5-6,TRBJ1-1,-,TGTGCCAGCAGCTTGGGACAGATGAACACTGAAGCTTTCTTT,CASSLGQMNTEAFF
-,TRBV5-1,TRBJ2-1,-,TGCGCCAGCAGCTCCCTAACAGGCGGCAATGAGCAGTTCTTC,CASSSLTGGNEQFF